The T cell receptor beta chain under discussion was sequenced for a study of T-cell reconstitution after alpha-beta-depleted transplantation in children. This CDR3 has 15 amino acids. Looked up from germline, CDR1 is SGHTA and CDR2 is FQGTGA. The V segment lost 1 base and the J segment 7 bases; nucleotides outside the gene matches: 4. This clonotype showed up just a few times. The TCRbeta library was prepared with unique molecular identifiers. From the PCR reads, TCRdb called clonotypes with MiXCR, one entry per CDR3 protein. This table holds some 400,000 distinct CDR3 sequences, 20% found once. This chain uses TRBV7-3 with TRBJ2-1, with 10 bases identical to TRBD2. This TCR derives from a human donor who donated a stem cell graft to a child with acute myeloid leukemia. The specimen was PBMCs from the stem cell graft donor, collected from the stem cell graft. CDR3 in amino acids: CASSLILAGVNEQFF. The DNA for the CDR3 is TGTGCCAGCAGCTTAATTCTAGCGGGAGTTAATGAGCAGTTCTTC.